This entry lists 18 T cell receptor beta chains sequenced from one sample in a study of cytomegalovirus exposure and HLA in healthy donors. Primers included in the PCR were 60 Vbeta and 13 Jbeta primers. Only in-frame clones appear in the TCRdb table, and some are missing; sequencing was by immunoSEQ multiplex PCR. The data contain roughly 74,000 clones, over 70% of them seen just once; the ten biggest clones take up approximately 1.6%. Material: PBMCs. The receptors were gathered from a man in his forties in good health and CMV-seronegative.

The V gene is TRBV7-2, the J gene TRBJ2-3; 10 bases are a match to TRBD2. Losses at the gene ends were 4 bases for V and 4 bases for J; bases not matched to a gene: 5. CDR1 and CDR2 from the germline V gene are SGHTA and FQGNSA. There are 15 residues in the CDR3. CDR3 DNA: TGTGCCAGCAGCTCCCTAGCGGGAGCAGCAGATACGCAGTATTTT. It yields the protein CASSSLAGAADTQYF.

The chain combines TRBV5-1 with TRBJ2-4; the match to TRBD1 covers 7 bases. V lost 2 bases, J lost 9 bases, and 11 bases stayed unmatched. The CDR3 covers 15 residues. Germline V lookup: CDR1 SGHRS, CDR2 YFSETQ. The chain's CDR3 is CASSFTGQDLGIQYF. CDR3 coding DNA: TGCGCCAGCAGCTTTACTGGACAGGACTTGGGCATTCAGTACTTC.

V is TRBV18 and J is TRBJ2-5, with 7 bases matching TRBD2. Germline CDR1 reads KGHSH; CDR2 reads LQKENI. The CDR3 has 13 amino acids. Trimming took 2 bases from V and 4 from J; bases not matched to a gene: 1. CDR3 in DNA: TGTGCCAGCTCACCATGGGGGGGAGAGACCCAGTACTTC. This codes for CASSPWGGETQYF.

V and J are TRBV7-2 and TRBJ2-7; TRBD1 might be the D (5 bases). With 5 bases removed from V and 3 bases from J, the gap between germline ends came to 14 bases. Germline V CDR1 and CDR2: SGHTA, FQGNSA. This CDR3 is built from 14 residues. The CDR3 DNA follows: TGTGCCAGCAGCCTAGGACACACTCTCTACGAGCAGTACTTC. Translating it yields CASSLGHTLYEQYF. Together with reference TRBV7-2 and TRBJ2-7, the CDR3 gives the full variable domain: GAGVSQSPSNKVTEKGKDVELRCDPISGHTALYWYRQSLGQGLEFLIYFQGNSAPDKSGLPSDRFSAERTGGSVSTLTIQRTQQEDSAVYLCASSLGHTLYEQYFGPGTRLTVT.

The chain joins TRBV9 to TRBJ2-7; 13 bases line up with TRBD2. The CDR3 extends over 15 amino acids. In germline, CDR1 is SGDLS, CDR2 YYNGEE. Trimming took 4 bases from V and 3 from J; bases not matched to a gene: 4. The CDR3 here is CASSLGLAGVYEQYF. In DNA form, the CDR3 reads TGTGCCAGCAGCCTTGGACTAGCGGGAGTCTACGAGCAGTACTTC.

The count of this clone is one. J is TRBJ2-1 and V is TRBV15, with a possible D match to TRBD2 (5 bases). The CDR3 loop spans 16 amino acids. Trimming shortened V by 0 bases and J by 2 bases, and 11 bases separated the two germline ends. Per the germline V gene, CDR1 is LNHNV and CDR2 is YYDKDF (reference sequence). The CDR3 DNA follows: TGTGCCACCAGCAGAGATAGGAGCGGAACCTACAATGAGCAGTTCTTC. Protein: CATSRDRSGTYNEQFF.

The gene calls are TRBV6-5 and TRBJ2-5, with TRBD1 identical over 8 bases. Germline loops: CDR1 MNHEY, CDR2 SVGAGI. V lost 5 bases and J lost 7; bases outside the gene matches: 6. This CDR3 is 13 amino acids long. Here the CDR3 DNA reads TGTGCCAGCAGTGGACAGGGTAGTTTGACCCAGTACTTC. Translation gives CASSGQGSLTQYF.

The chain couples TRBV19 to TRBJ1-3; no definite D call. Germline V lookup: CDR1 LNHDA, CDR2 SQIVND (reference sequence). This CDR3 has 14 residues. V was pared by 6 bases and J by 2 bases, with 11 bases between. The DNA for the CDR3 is TGTGCCAGTAGACCCCAGACTACTGGAAACACCATATATTTT. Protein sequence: CASRPQTTGNTIYF.

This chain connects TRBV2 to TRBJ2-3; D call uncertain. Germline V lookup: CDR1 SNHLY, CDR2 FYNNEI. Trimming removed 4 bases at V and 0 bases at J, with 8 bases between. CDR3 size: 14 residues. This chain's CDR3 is CASSGFGSTDTQYF. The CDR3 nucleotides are TGTGCCAGCAGTGGGTTTGGCAGCACAGATACGCAGTATTTT.

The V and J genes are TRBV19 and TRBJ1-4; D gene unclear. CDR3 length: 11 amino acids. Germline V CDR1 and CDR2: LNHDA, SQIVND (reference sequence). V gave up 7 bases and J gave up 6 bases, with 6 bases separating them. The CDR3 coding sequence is TGTGCCAGTACGGAGGATGAAAAACTGTTTTTT. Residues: CASTEDEKLFF.

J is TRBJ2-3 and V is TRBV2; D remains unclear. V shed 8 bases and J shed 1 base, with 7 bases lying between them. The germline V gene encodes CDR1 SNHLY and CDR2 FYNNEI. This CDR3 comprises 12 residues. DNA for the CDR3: TGTGCCAGCCGGCAGGGCACAGATACGCAGTATTTT. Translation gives CASRQGTDTQYF.

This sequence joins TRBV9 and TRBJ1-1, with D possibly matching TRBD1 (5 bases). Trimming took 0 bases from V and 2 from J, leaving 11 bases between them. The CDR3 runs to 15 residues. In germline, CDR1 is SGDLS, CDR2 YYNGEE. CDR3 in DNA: TGTGCCAGCAGCGTAGAGATGACAGCAAACACTGAAGCTTTCTTT. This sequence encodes CASSVEMTANTEAFF.

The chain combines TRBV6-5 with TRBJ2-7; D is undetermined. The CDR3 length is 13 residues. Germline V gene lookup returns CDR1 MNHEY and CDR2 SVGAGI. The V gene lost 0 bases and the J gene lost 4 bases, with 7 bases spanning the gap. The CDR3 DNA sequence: TGTGCCAGCAGTTACTCCGGAGCATACGAGCAGTACTTC. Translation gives CASSYSGAYEQYF.

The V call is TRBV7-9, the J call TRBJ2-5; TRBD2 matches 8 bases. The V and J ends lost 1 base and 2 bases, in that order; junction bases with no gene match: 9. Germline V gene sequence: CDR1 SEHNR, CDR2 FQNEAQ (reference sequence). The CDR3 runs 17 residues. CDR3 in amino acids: CASSLVGGTSLQETQYF. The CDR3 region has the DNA TGTGCCAGCAGCTTAGTAGGGGGGACTAGTCTTCAAGAGACCCAGTACTTC.

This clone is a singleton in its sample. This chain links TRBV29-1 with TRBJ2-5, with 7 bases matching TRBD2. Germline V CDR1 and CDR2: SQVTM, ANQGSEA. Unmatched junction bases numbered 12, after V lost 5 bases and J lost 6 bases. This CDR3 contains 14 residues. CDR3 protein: CSVLGGSDMKTQYF. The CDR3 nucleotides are TGCAGCGTTTTGGGCGGGAGCGACATGAAGACCCAGTACTTC.

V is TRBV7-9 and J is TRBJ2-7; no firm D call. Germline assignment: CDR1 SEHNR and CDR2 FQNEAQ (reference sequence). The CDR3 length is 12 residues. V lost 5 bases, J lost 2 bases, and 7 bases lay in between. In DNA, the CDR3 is TGTGCCAGCAGCCCCCGTCCCTACGAGCAGTACTTC. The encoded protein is CASSPRPYEQYF. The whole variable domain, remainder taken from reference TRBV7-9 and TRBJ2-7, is DTGVSQNPRHKITKRGQNVTFRCDPISEHNRLYWYRQTLGQGPEFLTYFQNEAQLEKSRLLSDRFSAERPKGSFSTLEIQRTEQGDSAMYLCASSPRPYEQYFGPGTRLTVT.

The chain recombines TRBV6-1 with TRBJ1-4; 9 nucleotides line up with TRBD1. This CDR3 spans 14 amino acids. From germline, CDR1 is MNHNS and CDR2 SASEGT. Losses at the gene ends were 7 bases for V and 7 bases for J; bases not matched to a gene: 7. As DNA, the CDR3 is TGTGCCAGCAATGAGGGGACAGGGAGTGAAAAACTGTTTTTT. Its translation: CASNEGTGSEKLFF.

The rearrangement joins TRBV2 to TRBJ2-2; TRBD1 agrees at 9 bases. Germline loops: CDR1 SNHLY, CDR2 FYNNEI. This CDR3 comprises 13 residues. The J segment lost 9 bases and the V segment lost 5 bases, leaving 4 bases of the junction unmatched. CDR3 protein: CASSQTGGRELFF. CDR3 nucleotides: TGTGCCAGCAGTCAGACAGGGGGGCGGGAGCTGTTTTTT.